The 29 T cell receptor beta chains reported below all come from one sample, sequenced in a study of blood T cell repertoires in COVID-19. The table came from immunoSEQ multiplex PCR; TCRdb's copy has only in-frame clones and leaves some out. The sample carries roughly 350,000 clones, about 85% recorded once. Material: peripheral blood. All receptors derive from a woman aged 18-29 years with acute or convalescent COVID-19.

The V call is TRBV7-8, the J call TRBJ2-4, with 10 bases identical to TRBD1. Germline V CDR1 and CDR2: SGHVS, FQNEAQ. The CDR3 sequence is 14 residues long. J lost 11 bases, V lost 2 bases, and 6 bases had no gene match. In DNA form, the CDR3 reads TGTGCCAGCAGCTTAACCCGGACAGGGGGTGTTCAGTACTTC. Translating gives CASSLTRTGGVQYF.

The chain combines TRBV11-3 with TRBJ2-1; TRBD2 aligns across 8 bases. Germline V CDR1 and CDR2: SGHNT, YENEEA. V gave up 1 base and J gave up 8 bases; unmatched junction bases: 13. CDR3 length: 17 residues. In DNA form, the CDR3 reads TGTGCCAGCAGCTTAGGTCGGCTAAGCGGGAGTATGGATGAGCAGTTCTTC. Encoded protein: CASSLGRLSGSMDEQFF.

The chain recombines TRBV5-1 with TRBJ2-2; D possibly corresponds to TRBD1 (7 bases). Deletions cut 3 bases from V and 3 bases from J, with 9 bases between. Germline CDR1 SGHRS, CDR2 YFSETQ. The CDR3 is 14 residues long. This CDR3 reads CASSSRGDTGELFF. The CDR3 coding sequence is TGCGCCAGCAGCTCCAGGGGGGACACCGGGGAGCTGTTTTTT.

There are a few counts of this clone. The rearrangement joins TRBV5-4 to TRBJ1-6; 9 nucleotides align to TRBD1. CDR1 is SGHNT, CDR2 YYREEE, per germline (reference sequence). This CDR3 is built from 14 residues. V lost 3 bases to trimming and J lost 10 bases; unmatched junction nucleotides: 5. The CDR3 loop is CASSSDRGSSPLHF. DNA for the CDR3: TGTGCCAGCAGCTCCGACAGGGGGAGCTCACCCCTCCACTTT.

Here the CDR3 reads CASSDVRSTDTQYF. CDR3 bases: TGCGCCAGCAGTGATGTCAGGAGCACAGATACGCAGTATTTT. The chain is built from TRBV10-1 and TRBJ2-3; D is unclear. CDR3 length: 14 residues. Trimming shortened V by 3 bases and J by 0 bases, and 7 bases separated the two germline ends. Germline lookup yields CDR1 WNHNN and CDR2 SYGVQD (reference sequence).

The chain joins TRBV2 to TRBJ2-5; 8 bases map to TRBD1. The CDR3 contains 14 residues. Trimming removed 5 bases from V and 5 bases from J; junction bases left unmatched: 7. Germline V gene lookup returns CDR1 SNHLY and CDR2 FYNNEI. CDR3 loop: CASSKYRGVETQYF. CDR3 nucleotide sequence: TGTGCCAGCAGTAAATACAGGGGGGTGGAGACCCAGTACTTC.

Here the CDR3 DNA reads TGTGCCAGTAGTATACGAAGACAGGATAACACCGGGGAGCTGTTTTTT. It yields the protein CASSIRRQDNTGELFF. The genes are TRBV19 and TRBJ2-2; tentatively, D is TRBD1 (6 bases). Trimming cost V 2 bases and J 2 bases, with 12 bases left between them. CDR3 length: 16 amino acids. Germline V gives CDR1 LNHDA, CDR2 SQIVND (reference sequence).

The chain recombines TRBV9 with TRBJ1-3; unclear D gene. V gave up 1 base and J gave up 0 bases, with 14 bases separating them. Germline lookup yields CDR1 SGDLS and CDR2 YYNGEE. CDR3 length: 17 amino acids. The CDR3 region is CASSVQSDGYSGNTIYF. CDR3 bases: TGTGCCAGCAGCGTACAGAGCGACGGATACTCTGGAAACACCATATATTTT.

With respect to this clone: At one end the junction does not follow the germline gene, possibly because of a read error. The rearrangement uses TRBV20-1 and TRBJ2-7, with a weak D call TRBD1 (5 bases). The germline gives CDR1 DFQATT, CDR2 SNEGSKA (reference sequence). This CDR3 has 11 residues. This chain's CDR3 is CSASSFGAVNF. CDR3 DNA: TGCAGTGCTAGTTCATTTGGGGCAGTTAACTTC.

The chain recombines TRBV2 with TRBJ1-6; 12 bases map to TRBD1. V shed 7 bases, J shed 9 bases, and the junction held 1 base outside the gene matches. The CDR3 is 13 residues long. Germline V gives CDR1 SNHLY, CDR2 FYNNEI. CDR3 coding DNA: TGTGCCAGCAAGGGACAGGGGGCTTCACCCCTCCACTTT. This sequence encodes CASKGQGASPLHF.

The rearrangement links TRBV4-1 to TRBJ1-4, with 11 bases lining up with TRBD1. The CDR3 spans 15 residues. CDR1 MGHRA and CDR2 YSYEKL come from the germline V gene. Unmatched junction bases numbered 17, after V lost 11 bases and J lost 12 bases. Written as DNA, the CDR3 is TGCGCCCCCCGCCGCCCCGGGACAGGGGGTAGTGAACTGTTTTTT. Protein sequence: CAPRRPGTGGSELFF.

This chain links TRBV4-1 with TRBJ1-2; D ambiguous. V gave up 7 bases and J gave up 4 bases, with 10 bases separating them. Germline CDR1 and CDR2: MGHRA and YSYEKL. The CDR3 is 12 amino acids. CDR3 protein: CASTGFGYGYTF. CDR3 nucleotide sequence: TGCGCCAGCACAGGATTCGGCTATGGCTACACCTTC.

This chain uses TRBV12-5 with TRBJ1-2; D perhaps matches TRBD1 (6 bases). V lost 5 bases, J lost 8 bases, and 12 bases lay in between. Germline-derived CDR1 and CDR2 are LGHNT and FRNRAP. CDR3 size: 12 residues. This CDR3 is CASGATGSGYTF. The CDR3, as DNA: TGTGCTAGTGGTGCGACAGGCTCCGGCTACACCTTC.

This clone was detected only once. J is TRBJ1-2 and V is TRBV11-2; possibly TRBD1 for D (5 bases). CDR3 length: 13 amino acids. Germline V gives CDR1 SGHAT, CDR2 FQNNGV. V gave up 4 bases and J gave up 1 base, with 7 bases separating them. CDR3 sequence (DNA): TGTGCCAGCAGCTCAGGACATAACTATGGCTACACCTTC. As protein: CASSSGHNYGYTF.

The gene calls are TRBV21-1 and TRBJ2-5; the table assigns TRBD2, which was not confirmed against the DNA. TRBV21-1 is annotated as a pseudogene. The CDR3 length is 18 residues. CDR3 bases: TGTGCCAGCCGATCCCGGAGTAGCGGGAGGTATTTACAAGAGACCCAGTACTTC. Encoded protein: CASRSRSSGRYLQETQYF.

This chain uses TRBV2 with TRBJ2-3; the D gene is possibly TRBD1 (6 bases). CDR3 length equals 12 residues. V was trimmed by 7 bases and J by 4 bases, leaving 9 bases between them. Germline V gene data show CDR1 as SNHLY and CDR2 as FYNNEI. Here the CDR3 reads CASKGEADTQYF. The CDR3 nucleotides are TGTGCCAGCAAGGGGGAAGCAGATACGCAGTATTTT.

J is TRBJ1-5 and V is TRBV5-6, with D possibly matching TRBD1 (5 bases). The CDR3 has 15 amino acids. CDR1 is SGHDT, CDR2 YYEEEE, per germline. V gave up 3 bases and J gave up 0 bases, with 10 bases separating them. CDR3 in amino acids: CASSSGLNSNQPQHF. The CDR3 nucleotides are TGTGCCAGCAGCTCGGGACTGAATAGCAATCAGCCCCAGCATTTT.

The chain recombines TRBV5-1 with TRBJ1-5; a weak D match, TRBD1 (5 bases). The CDR3 has 14 amino acids. V shed 1 base and J shed 4 bases, with 9 bases lying between them. Germline CDR1 is SGHRS and CDR2 is YFSETQ. The CDR3 bases are TGCGCCAGCAGCTTGTTGCCAGGGAATCAGCCCCAGCATTTT. It translates to CASSLLPGNQPQHF. Based on the CDR3 plus reference TRBV5-1 and TRBJ1-5, the full variable domain is KAGVTQTPRYLIKTRGQQVTLSCSPISGHRSVSWYQQTPGQGLQFLFEYFSETQRNKGNFPGRFSGRQFSNSRSEMNVSTLELGDSALYLCASSLLPGNQPQHFGDGTRLSIL.

Written as DNA, the CDR3 is TGTGCCAGCAGCGAAATCCCCGGTAATGTCTACTATGGCTACACCTTC. Translation gives CASSEIPGNVYYGYTF. V usage is TRBV9 and J usage is TRBJ1-2, with D hard to call. Germline V gene data show CDR1 as SGDLS and CDR2 as YYNGEE. The CDR3 runs 16 residues. V was clipped by 3 bases and J by 3 bases, with 18 bases between them.

The chain couples TRBV5-1 to TRBJ2-1; 7 positions match TRBD1. Germline V gene data show CDR1 as SGHRS and CDR2 as YFSETQ. This CDR3 contains 16 residues. J was trimmed by 2 bases and V by 4 bases; bases with no gene match: 9. The DNA for the CDR3 is TGCGCCAGCAGCCCAAGGACAGGAGTCCCCTACAATGAGCAGTTCTTC. Encoded protein: CASSPRTGVPYNEQFF. The full variable domain, in which reference TRBV5-1 and TRBJ2-1 provide the parts outside the CDR3, is KAGVTQTPRYLIKTRGQQVTLSCSPISGHRSVSWYQQTPGQGLQFLFEYFSETQRNKGNFPGRFSGRQFSNSRSEMNVSTLELGDSALYLCASSPRTGVPYNEQFFGPGTRLTVL.

This chain uses TRBV7-3 with TRBJ2-1; possibly TRBD2 for D (6 bases). This CDR3 has 12 amino acids. Trimming left V 5 bases short and J 12 bases short, with 14 bases between. Per the germline V gene, CDR1 is SGHTA and CDR2 is FQGTGA. The CDR3: CASSPTGGAQFF. CDR3 nucleotides: TGTGCCAGCAGCCCCACAGGAGGGGCGCAGTTCTTC.

The chain joins TRBV18 to TRBJ2-1, with D possibly matching TRBD2 (5 bases). Germline V gene lookup returns CDR1 KGHSH and CDR2 LQKENI. Trimming stripped 1 base from V and 0 bases from J, with 10 bases between. The CDR3 consists of 16 residues. In DNA, the CDR3 is TGTGCCAGCTCACCACTAGCGTCGAGCTCCTACAATGAGCAGTTCTTC. Its protein is CASSPLASSSYNEQFF.

The chain is built from TRBV19 and TRBJ2-5, with D perhaps matching TRBD2 (6 bases). The CDR3 is 15 amino acids. CDR1 is LNHDA, CDR2 SQIVND, per germline (reference sequence). Deletions cut 4 bases from V and 5 bases from J, with 17 bases between. In DNA, the CDR3 is TGTGCCAGTAGTAGGGCGGGACCCCCCGAGGAGACCCAGTACTTC. Encoded protein: CASSRAGPPEETQYF.

The chain employs TRBV7-9 and TRBJ2-1; D might be TRBD2 (5 bases). This CDR3 contains 15 residues. CDR1 and CDR2 (germline): SEHNR, FQNEAQ (reference sequence). V was trimmed by 4 bases and J by 8 bases, leaving 18 bases between them. In nucleotides, the CDR3 is TGTGCCAGCAGCTCCGGCCAGAACTACGGGGATGAGCAGTTCTTC. Amino acids: CASSSGQNYGDEQFF.

This clone turned up a few times. This rearrangement joins TRBV15 to TRBJ1-3; D is unclear. Germline-derived CDR1 and CDR2 are LNHNV and YYDKDF (reference sequence). This CDR3 region has 14 residues. V lost 5 bases to trimming and J lost 0 bases, with 8 bases between them. Here the CDR3 reads CATSSGYSGNTIYF. For the CDR3, the DNA is TGTGCCACCAGCTCGGGATACTCTGGAAACACCATATATTTT.

This chain links TRBV28 with TRBJ1-2, with TRBD1 identical over 9 bases. CDR1 and CDR2 from the germline V gene are MDHEN and SYDVKM. This CDR3 has 17 residues. The V gene end was trimmed by 3 bases and the J gene end by 1 base; junction bases not matched to a gene: 9. The CDR3 nucleotides read TGTGCCAGCAGTTTCGAGACAGGGGGTTGGCTTAACTATGGCTACACCTTC. It specifies CASSFETGGWLNYGYTF.

This clone was found once. The rearrangement uses TRBV7-8 and TRBJ2-7; D is uncertain. Germline V CDR1 and CDR2: SGHVS, FQNEAQ. V was cut by 0 bases and J by 4 bases, with 7 bases left in between. The CDR3 extends over 13 amino acids. CDR3 region: CASSLAFIYEQYF. The DNA for the CDR3 is TGTGCCAGCAGCTTAGCGTTTATATACGAGCAGTACTTC. Supplemented by reference TRBV7-8 and TRBJ2-7, the full variable domain reads GAGVSQSPRYKVAKRGQDVALRCDPISGHVSLFWYQQALGQGPEFLTYFQNEAQLDKSGLPSDRFFAERPEGSVSTLKIQRTQQEDSAVYLCASSLAFIYEQYFGPGTRLTVT.

This sequence joins TRBV5-6 and TRBJ1-6, with D possibly being TRBD1 (5 bases). V was pared by 3 bases and J by 9 bases, with 19 bases between. Germline assignment: CDR1 SGHDT and CDR2 YYEEEE. The CDR3 runs to 16 residues. Written as DNA, the CDR3 is TGTGCCAGCAGCTACGGTGGGGGGATGGGTAGTTCACCCCTCCACTTT. It translates to CASSYGGGMGSSPLHF.

This chain connects TRBV28 to TRBJ2-3; D unclear. This CDR3 has 13 amino acids. CDR1 and CDR2 (germline): MDHEN, SYDVKM. The ends were cut back, 7 bases at V and 0 bases at J, with 8 bases in the middle. Here the CDR3 DNA reads TGTGCCAGCAAGGAGATGAGCACAGATACGCAGTATTTT. Protein: CASKEMSTDTQYF.